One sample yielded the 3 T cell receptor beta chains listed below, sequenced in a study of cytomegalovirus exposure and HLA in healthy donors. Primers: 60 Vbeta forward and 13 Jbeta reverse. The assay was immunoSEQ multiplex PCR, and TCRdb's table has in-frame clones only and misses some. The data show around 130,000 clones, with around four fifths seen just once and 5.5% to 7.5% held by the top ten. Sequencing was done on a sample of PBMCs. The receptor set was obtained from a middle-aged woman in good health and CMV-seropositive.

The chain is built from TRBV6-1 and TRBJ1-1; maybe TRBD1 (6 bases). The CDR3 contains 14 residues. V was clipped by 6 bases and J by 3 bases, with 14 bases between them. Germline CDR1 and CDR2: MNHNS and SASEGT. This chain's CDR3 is CASRDTGTYTEAFF. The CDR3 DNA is TGTGCCAGCAGGGATACAGGGACGTACACTGAAGCTTTCTTT.

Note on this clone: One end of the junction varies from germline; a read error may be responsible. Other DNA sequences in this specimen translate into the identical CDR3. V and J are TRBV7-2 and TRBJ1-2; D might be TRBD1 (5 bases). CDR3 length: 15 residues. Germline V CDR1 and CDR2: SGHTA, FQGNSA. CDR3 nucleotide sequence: TGTGCCAGCGTGGGCGTGAGGCAGGGAGGGCCGCCAAGGATCTTC. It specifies CASVGVRQGGPPRIF.

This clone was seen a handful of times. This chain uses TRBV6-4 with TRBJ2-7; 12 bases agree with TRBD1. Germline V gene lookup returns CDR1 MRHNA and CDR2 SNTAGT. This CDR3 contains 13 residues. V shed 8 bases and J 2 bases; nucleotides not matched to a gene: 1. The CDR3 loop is CASGDRGPYEQYF. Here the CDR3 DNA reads TGTGCCAGCGGGGACAGGGGGCCCTACGAGCAGTACTTC.